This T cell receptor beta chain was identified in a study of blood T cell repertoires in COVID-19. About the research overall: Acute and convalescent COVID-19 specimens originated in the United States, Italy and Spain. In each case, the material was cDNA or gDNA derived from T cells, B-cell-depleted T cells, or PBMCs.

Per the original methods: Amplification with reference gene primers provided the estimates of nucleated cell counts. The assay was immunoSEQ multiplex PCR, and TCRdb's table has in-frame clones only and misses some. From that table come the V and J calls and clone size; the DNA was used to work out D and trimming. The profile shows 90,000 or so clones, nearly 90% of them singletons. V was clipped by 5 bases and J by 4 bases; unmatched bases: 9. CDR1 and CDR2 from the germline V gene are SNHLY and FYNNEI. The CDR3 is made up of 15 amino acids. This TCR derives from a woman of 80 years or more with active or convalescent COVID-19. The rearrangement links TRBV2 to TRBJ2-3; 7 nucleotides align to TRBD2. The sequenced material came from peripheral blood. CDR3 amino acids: CASSTSGRGADTQYF. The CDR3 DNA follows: TGTGCCAGCAGTACATCGGGGAGGGGTGCAGATACGCAGTATTTT.